The sequence of this TCR beta chain was determined in a study of a mutant IDH1 vaccine in newly diagnosed glioma. The time point: week 35, safety follow-up. A 20-mer mutant IDH1 peptide at 300 ug was injected subcutaneously with topical imiquimod. With regard to this clone: Its target is unknown.

Sequencing used immunoSEQ multiplex PCR; TCRdb keeps in-frame clones, though not all of them. This sample has some 54,000 clones, with 84% found just once. The germline V gene encodes CDR1 LGHNA and CDR2 YNFKEQ. This CDR3 is 15 amino acids long. The V gene lost 4 bases and the J gene lost 6 bases, with 17 bases spanning the gap. The sequencing here drew on PBMCs, taken from a glioma patient whose treatment included an IDH1 peptide vaccine. The TCR comes from a young woman with glioma. The rearrangement joins TRBV4-2 to TRBJ2-3, with a possible D match to TRBD2 (6 bases). CDR3 sequence reads: CASSRALGGADTQYF. CDR3 in DNA: TGTGCCAGCAGCCGGGCGCTTGGAGGGGCGGATACGCAGTATTTT.